These T cell receptor beta chains were read from a single sample in a study of T cells after yellow fever vaccination. TCRdb processed the 5' RACE reads anew with MiXCR; each CDR3 protein has one entry. Of about 400,000 distinct CDR3 sequences in the sample, roughly 6.1% were seen once. This material consisted of PBMCs, taken 5 days after the yellow fever booster vaccination. The receptors here all came from a man aged 25-45 years who received the YFV17D yellow fever vaccine. Each CDR3 is given with its conserved first and last residue. The D gene is left open where the match is weak. The listing skips clone size in some rows; elsewhere it reads once, few, many or a size class.

abundance: few; j_gene: TRBJ2-5; v_gene: TRBV19; d_gene: TRBD2; CDR3aa: CASTRGGGLQETQYF
abundance: many; j_gene: TRBJ2-7; v_gene: TRBV6-4; d_gene: TRBD1; CDR3aa: CASTRQGTYEQYF
abundance: few; j_gene: TRBJ2-7; v_gene: TRBV20-1; d_gene: NA; CDR3aa: CSASWTTYEQYF
abundance: few; j_gene: TRBJ2-7; v_gene: TRBV7-9; d_gene: NA; CDR3aa: CASSEGGGEQYF
abundance: many; j_gene: TRBJ2-7; v_gene: TRBV20-1; d_gene: TRBD2; CDR3aa: CSASPGGEWSHEQYF
abundance: NA; j_gene: TRBJ2-3; v_gene: TRBV20-1; d_gene: TRBD2; CDR3aa: CCAPTSGNTDTQYF
abundance: NA; j_gene: TRBJ2-2; v_gene: TRBV3-1; d_gene: NA; CDR3aa: CASSQGAVRTGELFF
abundance: NA; j_gene: TRBJ1-1; v_gene: TRBV6-2/TRBV6-3; d_gene: NA; CDR3aa: CASSPLDRLEAFF
abundance: few; j_gene: TRBJ2-1; v_gene: TRBV9; d_gene: NA; CDR3aa: CASSEGEIATYNEQFF
abundance: NA; j_gene: TRBJ2-5; v_gene: TRBV15; d_gene: TRBD1; CDR3aa: CATRRTGEETQYF
abundance: many; j_gene: TRBJ2-3; v_gene: TRBV6-5; d_gene: NA; CDR3aa: CASRGGRLDTQYF
abundance: NA; j_gene: TRBJ2-3; v_gene: TRBV7-2; d_gene: TRBD1; CDR3aa: CASSSRTGATDTQYF
abundance: few; j_gene: TRBJ2-7; v_gene: TRBV4-3; d_gene: NA; CDR3aa: CASSQDGTFSYEQYF
abundance: many; j_gene: TRBJ1-2; v_gene: TRBV29-1; d_gene: NA; CDR3aa: CSAADPANYGYTF
abundance: many; j_gene: TRBJ2-7; v_gene: TRBV20-1; d_gene: NA; CDR3aa: CSARGGSSEQYF
abundance: NA; j_gene: TRBJ2-4; v_gene: TRBV14; d_gene: NA; CDR3aa: CASSTSGNIQYF
abundance: NA; j_gene: TRBJ2-2; v_gene: TRBV20-1; d_gene: NA; CDR3aa: CSARDSRGTGELFF
abundance: few; j_gene: TRBJ2-1; v_gene: TRBV12-3/TRBV12-4; d_gene: NA; CDR3aa: CASSEMKAVAYNEQFF
abundance: NA; j_gene: TRBJ2-1; v_gene: TRBV20-1; d_gene: NA; CDR3aa: CSATHAQSSYNEQFF
abundance: NA; j_gene: TRBJ2-7; v_gene: TRBV6-1; d_gene: TRBD2; CDR3aa: CASDSGLAGPGYEQYF
abundance: few; j_gene: TRBJ2-2; v_gene: TRBV4-1; d_gene: NA; CDR3aa: CASSLAGTTNIGELFF
abundance: few; j_gene: TRBJ2-5; v_gene: TRBV6-2/TRBV6-3; d_gene: NA; CDR3aa: CASRSDGETQYF
abundance: NA; j_gene: TRBJ2-7; v_gene: TRBV21-1; d_gene: NA; CDR3aa: CASSPQDRGAIHEQYF
abundance: many; j_gene: TRBJ2-3; v_gene: TRBV29-1; d_gene: NA; CDR3aa: CSALTGTDTDTQYF
abundance: many; j_gene: TRBJ2-7; v_gene: TRBV15; d_gene: TRBD2; CDR3aa: CATSREASGYIEQYF
abundance: NA; j_gene: TRBJ2-2; v_gene: TRBV4-2; d_gene: TRBD2; CDR3aa: CASSLRLAGARWDTGELFF
abundance: NA; j_gene: TRBJ2-3; v_gene: TRBV29-1; d_gene: NA; CDR3aa: CSVEEAWASTDTQYF
abundance: many; j_gene: TRBJ2-7; v_gene: TRBV10-3; d_gene: NA; CDR3aa: CAISEGLPSYEQYF
abundance: many; j_gene: TRBJ1-1; v_gene: TRBV4-2; d_gene: NA; CDR3aa: CASRYSVAGWSTEAFF
abundance: many; j_gene: TRBJ2-2; v_gene: TRBV30; d_gene: NA; CDR3aa: CAWRAQGPAGELFF
abundance: NA; j_gene: TRBJ2-7; v_gene: TRBV27; d_gene: NA; CDR3aa: CASSLSVGPYEQYF
abundance: few; j_gene: TRBJ1-1; v_gene: TRBV6-5; d_gene: TRBD1; CDR3aa: CASRSRRTGKKGMNTEAFF
abundance: few; j_gene: TRBJ1-2; v_gene: TRBV20-1; d_gene: NA; CDR3aa: CSASIDGTNYGYTF
abundance: few; j_gene: TRBJ1-1; v_gene: TRBV10-3; d_gene: TRBD1; CDR3aa: CAIRGQGFDTEAFF
abundance: few; j_gene: TRBJ2-2; v_gene: TRBV5-1; d_gene: NA; CDR3aa: CASSLVAPNTGELFF
abundance: many; j_gene: TRBJ1-4; v_gene: TRBV14; d_gene: NA; CDR3aa: CASSPLGGNEKLFF
abundance: few; j_gene: TRBJ2-3; v_gene: TRBV7-2; d_gene: NA; CDR3aa: CASTWRTLSTDTQYF
abundance: NA; j_gene: TRBJ2-3; v_gene: TRBV10-3; d_gene: NA; CDR3aa: CAIKEGQSDTQYF
abundance: few; j_gene: TRBJ2-7; v_gene: TRBV9; d_gene: NA; CDR3aa: CASSATTKKYEQYF
abundance: few; j_gene: TRBJ2-2; v_gene: TRBV11-2; d_gene: TRBD1; CDR3aa: CASSLVRGTGLNGELFF
abundance: few; j_gene: TRBJ2-3; v_gene: TRBV29-1; d_gene: NA; CDR3aa: CSVDARDWADTQYF
abundance: NA; j_gene: TRBJ2-1; v_gene: TRBV6-5; d_gene: NA; CDR3aa: CASSLAYRADRDNEQFF
abundance: few; j_gene: TRBJ1-5; v_gene: TRBV2; d_gene: TRBD1; CDR3aa: CATGQGVNQPQHF
abundance: NA; j_gene: TRBJ1-5; v_gene: TRBV4-1; d_gene: NA; CDR3aa: CASSLKGRDNQPQHF
abundance: many; j_gene: TRBJ2-1; v_gene: TRBV10-3; d_gene: TRBD1; CDR3aa: CAISGGTGYSEQFF
abundance: NA; j_gene: TRBJ2-7; v_gene: TRBV7-2; d_gene: NA; CDR3aa: CASSLARLRSYEQYF
abundance: few; j_gene: TRBJ1-4; v_gene: TRBV4-3; d_gene: NA; CDR3aa: CASSQDPGSYPTNEKLFF
abundance: many; j_gene: TRBJ2-3; v_gene: TRBV20-1; d_gene: TRBD1; CDR3aa: CSVDIRGRTDTQYF
abundance: many; j_gene: TRBJ2-7; v_gene: TRBV25-1; d_gene: TRBD1; CDR3aa: CASSPGQGFLEQYF
abundance: many; j_gene: TRBJ2-5; v_gene: TRBV2; d_gene: NA; CDR3aa: CASKEGVGGETQYF
abundance: NA; j_gene: TRBJ2-3; v_gene: TRBV5-1; d_gene: TRBD1; CDR3aa: CASSLGGGAESDTQYF
abundance: few; j_gene: TRBJ2-1; v_gene: TRBV5-1; d_gene: TRBD2; CDR3aa: CASSFGEIGGRGYNEQFF
abundance: few; j_gene: TRBJ2-5; v_gene: TRBV7-9; d_gene: NA; CDR3aa: CASFSEHQETQYF